This TCR beta chain comes out of a study of T-cell reconstitution after alpha-beta-depleted transplantation in children. Study-level points and caveats: The main origin of T-cell counts and diversity one year after transplant was newly produced T cells.

This clonotype was recorded at least ten times. Its antigen is currently unknown. The library targeted TCRbeta and was prepared with unique molecular identifiers. Each CDR3 protein gets one entry after TCRdb re-called the PCR reads with MiXCR. The sample contains around 440,000 distinct CDR3 sequences, over 9.5% of which appear only once. With V trimmed by 6 bases and J by 3 bases, 7 bases remained unmatched. This CDR3 has 13 amino acids. Germline V gives CDR1 SQVTM, CDR2 ANQGSEA. Sequenced material: PBMCs, taken before TCRalphabeta/CD19-depleted stem cell transplant. This TCR derives from a child aged 2 to 9 with inherited bone marrow failure, due to receive a stem cell transplant. V usage is TRBV29-1 and J usage is TRBJ1-2, with 7 nucleotides matching TRBD1. This chain's CDR3 is CSVNRGQDYGYTF. DNA for the CDR3: TGCAGCGTAAACAGGGGACAAGACTATGGCTACACCTTC.